A selection of T cell receptor beta chains follows, all from one sample in a study of metastatic and nonmetastatic thyroid tumors. TCRdb re-called clones from the PCR reads using MiXCR. The sample comprises some 93,000 clones, roughly an eighth of which are singletons, and approximately 10% rests with the top ten. Sequenced material: blood. The receptors were sampled from a female donor with papillary thyroid cancer or a benign thyroid nodule (not recorded which). Some clones in this sample may be carry-over from other donors' samples. Both conserved end residues are part of each CDR3. A D gene is named only where the DNA matches it firmly. A clone size is listed for some rows: how often the clone was seen (once, few, many), or a class if it is expanded.

size	D	V	J	length	CDR3	DNA
NA	NA	TRBV20-1	TRBJ2-3	12	CSVSHGTDTQYF	TGCAGTGTTAGTCACGGCACAGATACGCAGTATTTT
medium-sized	NA	TRBV6-5	TRBJ2-2	15	CASSYGPGPSGELFF	TGTGCCAGCAGTTACGGGCCAGGTCCATCCGGGGAGCTGTTTTTT
NA	TRBD1	TRBV11-2	TRBJ1-1	15	CASSLDPGQSREAFF	TGTGCCAGCAGCTTAGATCCGGGACAGTCTCGTGAAGCTTTCTTT
many	NA	TRBV20-1	TRBJ2-7	15	CSARALGGSSYEQYF	TGCAGTGCTAGGGCACTCGGCGGCAGCTCCTACGAGCAGTACTTC
many	NA	TRBV20-1	TRBJ1-6	14	CSAPVGGLWSPLHF	TGCAGTGCCCCAGTGGGAGGCCTATGGTCACCCCTCCACTTT
many	TRBD2	TRBV7-3	TRBJ2-2	19	CASSRPGGLAGGRTGELFF	TGTGCCAGCAGCCGACCTGGGGGACTAGCGGGAGGTCGGACCGGGGAGCTGTTTTTT
few	TRBD1	TRBV5-1	TRBJ1-6	14	CASSSGQGRSPLHF	TGCGCCAGCAGCTCGGGACAGGGAAGATCACCCCTCCACTTT
many	NA	TRBV20-1	TRBJ2-2	11	CSASFTGELFF	TGCAGTGCTAGTTTTACCGGGGAGCTGTTTTTT
many	NA	TRBV7-2	TRBJ2-2	15	CASSPLRQDTGELFF	TGTGCCAGCAGCCCCCTCCGGCAGGACACCGGGGAGCTGTTTTTT
many	NA	TRBV20-1	TRBJ1-5	16	CSARAEEKIGDQPQHF	TGCAGTGCTAGAGCCGAGGAAAAGATAGGGGATCAGCCCCAGCATTTT
NA	NA	TRBV20-1	TRBJ1-6	13	CSAHGDGNSPLHF	TGCAGTGCACATGGTGACGGTAATTCACCCCTCCACTTT
many	NA	TRBV15	TRBJ2-5	15	CATSGGGRIQETQYF	TGTGCCACCAGCGGCGGCGGCCGGATCCAAGAGACCCAGTACTTC
many	NA	TRBV9	TRBJ1-1	19	CASSVDPVGAELRNTEAFF	TGTGCCAGCAGCGTAGATCCGGTGGGGGCAGAACTCCGGAACACTGAAGCTTTCTTT
many	NA	TRBV28	TRBJ1-4	13	CASRSTLDRKLFF	TGTGCCAGCAGGTCGACACTTGATAGGAAACTGTTTTTT
many	NA	TRBV7-2	TRBJ1-5	14	CASSLDRDQKTQHF	TGTGCCAGCAGCTTAGACAGGGACCAAAAGACCCAGCATTTT
few	NA	TRBV27	TRBJ1-1	14	CASSLEGPFTEAFF	TGTGCCAGCAGTTTGGAGGGACCGTTTACTGAAGCTTTCTTT
many	NA	TRBV7-3	TRBJ2-3	15	CASSLTGQRTDTQYF	TGTGCCAGCAGCTTAACAGGTCAGCGCACAGATACGCAGTATTTT
NA	TRBD1	TRBV5-1	TRBJ2-1	14	CASFGTGKDNEQFF	TGCGCCAGCTTCGGGACAGGGAAGGACAATGAGCAGTTCTTC
many	TRBD1	TRBV6-2/TRBV6-3	TRBJ1-2	15	CASSTRTGLRYGYTF	TGTGCCAGCAGTACACGGACAGGCCTCCGCTATGGCTACACCTTC
few	NA	TRBV6-5	TRBJ2-1	18	CASSSIPRQKGSSNEQFF	TGTGCCAGCAGTTCTATCCCCCGGCAAAAAGGCAGCTCCAATGAGCAGTTCTTC
many	NA	TRBV10-3	TRBJ2-7	18	CAISEVYHAGRPTYEQYF	TGTGCCATCAGTGAGGTCTATCACGCGGGGCGCCCAACCTACGAGCAGTACTTC
many	NA	TRBV7-9	TRBJ2-3	14	CASSYSTSTDTQYF	TGTGCCAGCAGCTACAGTACGAGCACAGATACGCAGTATTTT
many	TRBD1	TRBV2	TRBJ1-4	12	CASSGDREKLFF	TGTGCCAGCAGTGGGGACAGGGAAAAACTGTTTTTT
NA	NA	TRBV11-2	TRBJ1-4	18	CASIRGQYSSATNEKLFF	TGTGCCAGCATCCGCGGACAGTATTCGTCTGCAACTAATGAAAAACTGTTTTTT
many	NA	TRBV30	TRBJ2-3	14	CAWTAGSLVDTQYF	TGTGCCTGGACGGCAGGGTCCTTAGTAGATACGCAGTATTTT
many	NA	TRBV28	TRBJ1-4	14	CASSLYLEGGKLFF	TGTGCCAGCAGTTTATACTTGGAGGGAGGAAAACTGTTTTTT
many	NA	TRBV2	TRBJ2-1	13	CASSGNLDVEQFF	TGTGCCAGCAGTGGCAATCTCGACGTTGAGCAGTTCTTC
NA	TRBD2	TRBV11-2	TRBJ2-7	17	CASSLMGLAGGGYEQYF	TGTGCCAGCAGCTTAATGGGACTAGCGGGAGGGGGCTACGAGCAGTACTTC
many	NA	TRBV5-1	TRBJ2-1	14	CASSLAQGIDEQFF	TGCGCCAGCAGCTTGGCCCAGGGGATCGATGAGCAGTTCTTC
many	NA	TRBV28	TRBJ1-2	14	CASSPAGQNYGYTF	TGTGCCAGCAGTCCTGCGGGGCAGAACTATGGCTACACCTTC
many	NA	TRBV19	TRBJ2-5	13	CASSPGRTETQYF	TGTGCCAGTAGTCCTGGGAGGACTGAGACCCAGTACTTC
many	TRBD1	TRBV3-1	TRBJ2-5	13	CASSQGQGGTQYF	TGTGCCAGCAGCCAGGGACAGGGCGGGACCCAGTACTTC
many	TRBD1	TRBV11-2	TRBJ2-1	15	CASSVDRGGYNEQFF	TGTGCCAGCAGCGTAGACAGGGGGGGGTACAATGAGCAGTTCTTC
many	TRBD2	TRBV4-1	TRBJ2-7	16	CASSQSIAGPSYEQYF	TGCGCCAGCAGCCAGTCAATAGCGGGACCATCCTACGAGCAGTACTTC
many	TRBD1	TRBV19	TRBJ1-1	14	CASSVRQGVTEAFF	TGTGCCAGTAGTGTCAGACAGGGGGTTACTGAAGCTTTCTTT
many	TRBD2	TRBV30	TRBJ2-1	12	CAWAGGWNEQFF	TGTGCCTGGGCGGGAGGTTGGAATGAGCAGTTCTTC
many	NA	TRBV6-1	TRBJ2-3	13	CASGRGGGGTQYF	TGTGCCTCCGGTCGGGGAGGGGGGGGTACGCAGTATTTT
NA	NA	TRBV20-1	TRBJ1-2	12	CSALGRSYVYTF	TGCAGTGCTCTGGGACGGTCTTATGTCTACACCTTC
NA	TRBD2	TRBV20-1	TRBJ2-5	16	CSATAASGVLRETKYF	TGCAGTGCTACGGCCGCTAGCGGGGTTCTTCGAGAGACCAAGTACTTC
many	NA	TRBV7-8	TRBJ2-1	12	CASSLDINEQFF	TGTGCCAGCAGCTTAGATATCAATGAGCAGTTCTTC
many	TRBD1	TRBV2	TRBJ2-1	13	CASSRTGGYEQFF	TGTGCCAGCAGTCGGACAGGGGGGTATGAGCAGTTCTTC
many	TRBD2	TRBV20-1	TRBJ2-3	16	CSALDPTSGSTDTQYF	TGCAGTGCTCTGGATCCGACTAGCGGAAGCACAGATACGCAGTATTTT
many	NA	TRBV10-3	TRBJ2-7	12	CAISQGTDEQYF	TGTGCCATCAGCCAGGGTACCGACGAGCAGTACTTC
many	TRBD1	TRBV14	TRBJ2-7	14	CASSLDRPTYEQYF	TGTGCCAGCAGCCTGGACAGGCCTACCTACGAGCAGTACTTC
many	NA	TRBV19	TRBJ1-5	13	CASSIGWGQPQHF	TGTGCCAGTAGTATAGGTTGGGGTCAGCCCCAGCATTTT
many	NA	TRBV12-3/TRBV12-4	TRBJ2-2	10	CASSLTELFF	TGTGCCAGCAGCCTCACGGAGCTGTTTTTT
many	NA	TRBV19	TRBJ1-2	15	CASSERERVWYGYTF	TGTGCCAGTAGTGAGCGGGAGAGGGTGTGGTATGGCTACACCTTC